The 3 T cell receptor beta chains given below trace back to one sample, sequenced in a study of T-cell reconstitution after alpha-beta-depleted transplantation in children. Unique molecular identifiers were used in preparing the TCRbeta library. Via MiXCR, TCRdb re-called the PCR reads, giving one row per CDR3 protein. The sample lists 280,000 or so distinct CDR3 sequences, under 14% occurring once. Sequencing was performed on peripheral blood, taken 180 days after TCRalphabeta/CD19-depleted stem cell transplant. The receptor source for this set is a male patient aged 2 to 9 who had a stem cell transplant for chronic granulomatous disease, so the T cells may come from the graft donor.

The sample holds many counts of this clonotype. The CDR3 DNA reads as TGCAGTGCTAGTCTTGGCGGGGGGGCGTCCGGTCGCGAGCAGTACTTC. It is translated as CSASLGGGASGREQYF. This chain joins TRBV20-1 and TRBJ2-7; the match to TRBD2 covers 9 bases. CDR1 DFQATT and CDR2 SNEGSKA come from the germline V gene (reference sequence). This CDR3 has 16 amino acids. The J segment lost 6 bases and the V segment lost 3 bases, leaving 15 bases of the junction unmatched.

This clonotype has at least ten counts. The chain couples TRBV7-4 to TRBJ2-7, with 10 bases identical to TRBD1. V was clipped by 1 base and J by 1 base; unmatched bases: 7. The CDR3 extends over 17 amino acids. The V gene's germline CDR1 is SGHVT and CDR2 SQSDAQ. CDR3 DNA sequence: TGTGCCAGCAGCTTAGGGGACCGGGACAGGGGATCCTACGAGCAGTACTTC. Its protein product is CASSLGDRDRGSYEQYF. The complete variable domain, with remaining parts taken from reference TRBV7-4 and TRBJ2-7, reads GAGVSQSPRYKVAKRGRDVALRCDSISGHVTLYWYRQTLGQGSEVLTYSQSDAQRDKSGRPSGRFSAERPERSVSTLKIQRTEQGDSAVYLCASSLGDRDRGSYEQYFGPGTRLTVT.

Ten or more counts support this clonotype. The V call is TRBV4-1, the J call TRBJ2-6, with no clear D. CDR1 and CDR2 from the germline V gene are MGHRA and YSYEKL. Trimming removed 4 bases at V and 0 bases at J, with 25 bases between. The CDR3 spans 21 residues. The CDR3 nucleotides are TGCGCCAGCAGCCCCCTTTCGACTTCGGGTTTCTTGACCTCTGGGGCCAACGTCCTGACTTTC. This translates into CASSPLSTSGFLTSGANVLTF.